Following are 22 T cell receptor beta chains from one sample sequenced in a study of identical twins. One entry per CDR3 protein results from TCRdb running MiXCR on the 5' RACE reads. This repertoire shows about 520,000 distinct CDR3 sequences, 20% to 25% found once; its top ten account for about 0.93%. The sample also formed part of further work on T cells expressing NK-cell markers.

Sequencing was carried out using CD4+ T cells sorted from blood. These receptors all stem from a woman younger than 35 in good health.

The chain uses TRBV20-1 and TRBJ1-2, with D perhaps matching TRBD1 (6 bases). V lost 3 bases and J lost 4, with 18 bases in between. The CDR3 is 15 amino acids. Per the germline V gene, CDR1 is DFQATT and CDR2 is SNEGSKA (reference sequence). CDR3 DNA: TGCAGTGCTAGCCCCGGTCCCGGGGGGGCCTATGGCTACACCTTC. Amino acid sequence: CSASPGPGGAYGYTF.

This clonotype turned up a few times. This chain links TRBV7-9 with TRBJ2-4, with D unresolved. V lost 4 bases, J lost 5 bases, and 6 bases lay in between. The CDR3 sequence is 12 residues long. Looked up from germline, CDR1 is SEHNR and CDR2 is FQNEAQ (reference sequence). Here the CDR3 reads CASSSTENIQYF. The DNA of the CDR3 is TGTGCCAGCAGCTCCACGGAAAACATTCAGTACTTC.

The chain links TRBV5-1 to TRBJ2-1, with D hard to call. Germline CDR1 SGHRS, CDR2 YFSETQ. This CDR3 is built from 15 residues. V was shortened by 5 bases and J by 7 bases, with 19 bases between the two germline ends. The CDR3 DNA reads TGCGCCAGCAGGCCCTCACAGACGAATCGAAATGAGCAGTTCTTC. It is translated as CASRPSQTNRNEQFF.

The rearrangement uses TRBV5-7 and TRBJ2-3; 9 nucleotides match TRBD2. TRBV5-7 has ORF status, its function being uncertain. This CDR3 comprises 17 residues. The V gene end was trimmed by 8 bases and the J gene end by 7 bases; junction bases not matched to a gene: 20. The CDR3 reads CARSPEGGSGGGNTQYF. CDR3 nucleotides: TGTGCCAGGAGCCCCGAGGGGGGTAGCGGGGGAGGCAATACGCAGTATTTT.

CDR3 bases: TGTGCCAGCAGCACGAGCTGGGGGGCGGGTGACTATGGCTACACCTTC. This sequence encodes CASSTSWGAGDYGYTF. The chain has TRBV7-9 and TRBJ1-2, with D possibly being TRBD1 (6 bases). Germline CDR1 SEHNR, CDR2 FQNEAQ (reference sequence). The CDR3 is made up of 16 amino acids. V was clipped by 5 bases and J by 3 bases, with 19 bases between them.

This clonotype was detected only a few times. The chain links TRBV7-2 to TRBJ1-4, with a possible D match to TRBD1 (6 bases). Trimming removed 4 bases from V and 7 bases from J, with 16 bases in between. Germline V lookup: CDR1 SGHTA, CDR2 FQGNSA. The CDR3 length is 15 residues. The chain's CDR3 is CASSSEGHRGEKLFF. The CDR3, as DNA: TGTGCCAGCAGCTCAGAGGGACATAGGGGTGAAAAACTGTTTTTT. Full variable domain (outside the CDR3, taken from reference TRBV7-2 and TRBJ1-4): GAGVSQSPSNKVTEKGKDVELRCDPISGHTALYWYRQSLGQGLEFLIYFQGNSAPDKSGLPSDRFSAERTGGSVSTLTIQRTQQEDSAVYLCASSSEGHRGEKLFFGSGTQLSVL.

The gene calls are TRBV10-3 and TRBJ2-7, with 11 bases fitting TRBD1. CDR3 length equals 16 residues. V trimming: 4 bases; J trimming: 2 bases; junction bases outside the gene matches: 7. The germline CDR1 and CDR2 sequences are ENHRY and SYGVKD. CDR3 sequence (DNA): TGTGCCATCAGTGGGGCCGGGACAGGGGGGCCCTACGAGCAGTACTTC. Translated, it gives CAISGAGTGGPYEQYF.

The chain links TRBV9 to TRBJ2-1; 14 bases fit TRBD2. Losses at the gene ends were 0 bases for V and 7 bases for J; bases not matched to a gene: 9. The CDR3 runs to 18 residues. The germline V gene encodes CDR1 SGDLS and CDR2 YYNGEE. The DNA of the CDR3 is TGTGCCAGCAGCGTAGTAGGGCCGGGACTAGCGGGAGAAAATGAGCAGTTCTTC. Encoded protein: CASSVVGPGLAGENEQFF.

This clonotype showed up just a few times. This sequence joins TRBV20-1 and TRBJ2-3; D uncertain. The CDR3 consists of 12 residues. Trimming shortened V by 5 bases and J by 2 bases, and 8 bases separated the two germline ends. In germline, CDR1 is DFQATT, CDR2 SNEGSKA (reference sequence). CDR3 sequence reads: CSADGDTDTQYF. The DNA of the CDR3 is TGCAGTGCTGATGGAGACACAGATACGCAGTATTTT.

The rearrangement joins TRBV2 to TRBJ2-3, with unresolved D. Germline V gene sequence: CDR1 SNHLY, CDR2 FYNNEI. This CDR3 has 15 residues. The V and J ends lost 2 bases and 1 base respectively, with 10 bases between them. The CDR3 DNA sequence: TGTGCCAGCAGTGAAAACCGTTTAGGCACAGATACGCAGTATTTT. Its protein is CASSENRLGTDTQYF. The variable domain in full, completed from reference TRBV2 and TRBJ2-3, reads EPEVTQTPSHQVTQMGQEVILRCVPISNHLYFYWYRQILGQKVEFLVSFYNNEISEKSEIFDDQFSVERPDGSNFTLKIRSTKLEDSAMYFCASSENRLGTDTQYFGPGTRLTVL.

A few counts support this clonotype. The rearrangement joins TRBV27 to TRBJ1-3, with D possibly TRBD1 on 6 matching bases. Germline assignment: CDR1 MNHEY and CDR2 SMNVEV (reference sequence). This CDR3 is 17 amino acids long. V lost 6 bases and J lost 4, with 22 bases in between. DNA for the CDR3: TGTGCCAGCAGCCTAATTATCCAGCCGGGGGCAGGAAACACCATATATTTT. Amino acids: CASSLIIQPGAGNTIYF.

The genes are TRBV12-3 or TRBV12-4 and TRBJ1-6; D is undetermined. V shed 4 bases and J shed 4 bases, with 8 bases lying between them. The CDR3 is 14 residues long. CDR3: CASSYSLYNSPLHF. CDR3 DNA sequence: TGTGCCAGCAGTTACAGTCTTTATAATTCACCCCTCCACTTT.

The chain combines TRBV24-1 with TRBJ2-5; maybe TRBD1 (5 bases). Trimming took off 2 bases at V and 1 base at J, with 10 bases between the two ends. Germline CDR1 reads KGHDR; CDR2 reads SFDVKD. The CDR3 covers 15 residues. As DNA, the CDR3 is TGTGCCACCAGTGATTCTTTGGACATCCAAGAGACCCAGTACTTC. Translated, it gives CATSDSLDIQETQYF.

V usage is TRBV5-1 and J usage is TRBJ2-2; 9 positions agree with TRBD2. The CDR3 covers 17 residues. CDR1 is SGHRS and CDR2 is YFSETQ in the germline V gene. J lost 4 bases, V lost 4 bases, and 11 bases had no gene match. The CDR3 here is CASSPGNSGSATGELFF. CDR3 nucleotides: TGCGCCAGCAGCCCGGGGAATAGCGGGAGTGCCACCGGGGAGCTGTTTTTT.

V is TRBV29-1 and J is TRBJ1-1; 7 nucleotides agree with TRBD1. Germline trimming cut 6 bases from V and 3 bases from J; bases unmatched to any gene: 7. Looked up from germline, CDR1 is SQVTM and CDR2 is ANQGSEA. The CDR3 consists of 13 residues. CDR3 amino acids: CSVARQGDTEAFF. The CDR3 DNA is TGCAGCGTGGCCCGACAGGGAGACACTGAAGCTTTCTTT. Drawing the rest from reference TRBV29-1 and TRBJ1-1, the complete variable domain is SAVISQKPSRDICQRGTSLTIQCQVDSQVTMMFWYRQQPGQSLTLIATANQGSEATYESGFVIDKFPISRPNLTFSTLTVSNMSPEDSSIYLCSVARQGDTEAFFGQGTRLTVV.

V and J are TRBV10-3 and TRBJ2-7, with 7 bases fitting TRBD2. V was clipped by 6 bases and J by 6 bases; unmatched bases: 2. Germline V lookup: CDR1 ENHRY, CDR2 SYGVKD. The CDR3 spans 11 residues. DNA for the CDR3: TGTGCCATCAGCGGACTAGGCGAGCAGTACTTC. It yields the protein CAISGLGEQYF.

The chain couples TRBV7-9 to TRBJ2-2; D gene unclear. CDR3 length: 12 amino acids. Germline V gene data show CDR1 as SEHNR and CDR2 as FQNEAQ (reference sequence). Trimming pared 6 bases from V and 4 bases from J, leaving 6 bases between. CDR3 sequence reads: CASSYSTGELFF. The DNA for the CDR3 is TGTGCCAGCAGTTACAGCACCGGGGAGCTGTTTTTT.

The sample holds many counts of this clonotype. The chain links TRBV5-1 to TRBJ2-5; 10 positions agree with TRBD1. This CDR3 has 14 residues. V lost 2 bases, J lost 3 bases, and 1 base stayed unmatched. Germline V lookup: CDR1 SGHRS, CDR2 YFSETQ. CDR3 DNA: TGCGCCAGCAGCTTAGGGACAGGGGAAGAGACCCAGTACTTC. This translates into CASSLGTGEETQYF.

V usage is TRBV9 and J usage is TRBJ2-5, with D uncertain. The V end was cut by 4 bases, the J end by 0 bases, with 13 bases between. CDR3 length: 15 amino acids. The germline V gene has CDR1 SGDLS and CDR2 YYNGEE. CDR3 sequence reads: CASSLHVGNQETQYF. CDR3 nucleotide sequence: TGTGCCAGCAGCCTCCATGTTGGTAACCAAGAGACCCAGTACTTC.

The chain is built from TRBV4-3 and TRBJ2-3, with 14 bases matching TRBD2. CDR3 length equals 15 residues. Germline CDR1 reads LGHNA; CDR2 reads YSLEER. V shed 4 bases, J shed 6 bases, and the junction held 3 bases outside the gene matches. CDR3 sequence (DNA): TGCGCCAGCAGCCGCCGACTAGCGGGAGGGGATACGCAGTATTTT. Translation: CASSRRLAGGDTQYF.

The chain has TRBV20-1 and TRBJ2-3; D is unresolved. Trimming took off 3 bases at V and 2 bases at J, with 12 bases between the two ends. CDR1 and CDR2 (germline): DFQATT, SNEGSKA (reference sequence). The CDR3 consists of 14 residues. The CDR3 nucleotides are TGCAGTGCTAGGTCCCATACGTACACAGATACGCAGTATTTT. Translating it yields CSARSHTYTDTQYF.

This chain links TRBV2 with TRBJ2-3; TRBD2 matches at 10 bases. Unmatched junction bases numbered 6, after V lost 5 bases and J lost 4 bases. Germline V lookup: CDR1 SNHLY, CDR2 FYNNEI. The CDR3 is 15 amino acids. The CDR3 DNA reads as TGTGCCAGCAGTCCTAGCGGGAGTCGGGCAGATACGCAGTATTTT. It is translated as CASSPSGSRADTQYF. Variable domain in full (rest from reference TRBV2 and TRBJ2-3): EPEVTQTPSHQVTQMGQEVILRCVPISNHLYFYWYRQILGQKVEFLVSFYNNEISEKSEIFDDQFSVERPDGSNFTLKIRSTKLEDSAMYFCASSPSGSRADTQYFGPGTRLTVL.